A single sample gave rise to the 24 T cell receptor beta chains below, sequenced in a study of technical replicates of blood from several donors (dated by TCRdb to about 2017). Receptor libraries were prepared by the immunoSEQ multiplex PCR assay. The table was pulled from immuneACCESS by TCRdb, which kept in-frame rearrangements only. Such tables lose some clones; where checked, under half of the loss comes from unresolved V genes, and the rest has no known cause. The sample table contains under 85,000 clones; only one count was recorded for more than 85% of them. Clones ranked in the top ten supply about 0.4% of the sample. The sequenced sample was T cells isolated from PBMCs. The receptors here all came from a human donor in good health. Some clones in this sample may be carry-over from other donors' samples.

The chain is built from TRBV25-1 and TRBJ2-3, with unresolved D. This CDR3 contains 13 residues. The V and J ends lost 6 bases and 1 base respectively, with 8 bases between them. Germline V gene data show CDR1 as MGHDK and CDR2 as SYGVNS. The CDR3 DNA follows: TGTGCCAGCAGCTACTTGCGCACAGATACGCAGTATTTT. It yields the protein CASSYLRTDTQYF.

This clone came up once. CDR3 region: CSVEWGQGPLGNEQFF. As DNA, the CDR3 is TGCAGCGTTGAATGGGGACAGGGCCCCCTAGGGAATGAGCAGTTCTTC. The chain uses TRBV29-1 and TRBJ2-1; 9 nucleotides align to TRBD1. From germline, CDR1 is SQVTM and CDR2 ANQGSEA. The trim removed 2 bases at V and 7 bases at J, leaving 12 bases unmatched. The length of the CDR3 is 16 residues.

The rearrangement uses TRBV10-2 and TRBJ1-2; D call uncertain. From germline, CDR1 is WSHSY and CDR2 SAAADI. CDR3 size: 14 residues. V gave up 0 bases and J gave up 6 bases, with 11 bases separating them. CDR3 DNA: TGCGCCAGCAGTGAGTCTAAAGGGAGACATGGCTACACCTTC. Translated: CASSESKGRHGYTF.

J is TRBJ2-1 and V is TRBV10-3, with D perhaps TRBD1 (6 bases). The CDR3 spans 12 residues. Germline V gene sequence: CDR1 ENHRY, CDR2 SYGVKD. The germline V and J ends were trimmed by 7 bases and 4 bases, with 8 bases remaining between them. As DNA, the CDR3 is TGTGCCATCACCAGGGGTTACAATGAGCAGTTCTTC. It codes for CAITRGYNEQFF.

The chain combines TRBV18 with TRBJ1-2, with TRBD1 matching 10 bases. CDR3 length equals 15 residues. Germline V gives CDR1 KGHSH, CDR2 LQKENI. The V segment lost 5 bases and the J segment 4 bases; nucleotides outside the gene matches: 7. CDR3: CASSSSTGGGYGYTF. Written as DNA, the CDR3 is TGTGCCAGCTCATCATCGACAGGGGGCGGCTATGGCTACACCTTC.

V is TRBV25-1 and J is TRBJ1-1, with D possibly TRBD1 on 5 matching bases. This CDR3 is built from 13 residues. Germline V gives CDR1 MGHDK, CDR2 SYGVNS. V was shortened by 7 bases and J by 1 base, with 10 bases between the two germline ends. The chain's CDR3 is CASMGGGNTEAFF. The CDR3, as DNA: TGTGCCAGCATGGGCGGGGGGAACACTGAAGCTTTCTTT.

V gene TRBV6-1 combines with J gene TRBJ2-7; perhaps TRBD1 as D (5 bases). Trimming pared 4 bases from V and 3 bases from J, leaving 13 bases between. The germline CDR1 and CDR2 sequences are MNHNS and SASEGT. CDR3 length equals 14 residues. CDR3 in amino acids: CASSAIQDYYEQYF. The CDR3 bases are TGTGCCAGCAGTGCAATACAGGATTACTACGAGCAGTACTTC.

The gene calls are TRBV29-1 and TRBJ1-5; 10 nucleotides align to TRBD1. There are 13 residues in the CDR3. Germline loops: CDR1 SQVTM, CDR2 ANQGSEA. The V gene end was trimmed by 4 bases and the J gene end by 4 bases; junction bases not matched to a gene: 1. CDR3 nucleotide sequence: TGCAGCGTTGGACAGGGGGCTAATCAGCCCCAGCATTTT. This codes for CSVGQGANQPQHF. The entire variable domain, with the rest obtained from reference TRBV29-1 and TRBJ1-5, is as follows: SAVISQKPSRDICQRGTSLTIQCQVDSQVTMMFWYRQQPGQSLTLIATANQGSEATYESGFVIDKFPISRPNLTFSTLTVSNMSPEDSSIYLCSVGQGANQPQHFGDGTRLSIL.

The chain combines TRBV7-6 with TRBJ1-2; maybe TRBD1 (5 bases). V dropped 5 bases and J dropped 7 bases, with 14 bases sitting between them. Germline CDR1 SGHVS, CDR2 FNYEAQ. The CDR3 extends over 13 amino acids. CDR3 region: CASSRGRLAGYTF. In nucleotides, the CDR3 is TGTGCCAGCAGCCGGGGGAGGTTGGCTGGCTACACCTTC.

This chain joins TRBV7-6 and TRBJ2-3, with D possibly matching TRBD1 (7 bases). Germline CDR1 reads SGHVS; CDR2 reads FNYEAQ. V was clipped by 4 bases and J by 4 bases, with 18 bases between them. This CDR3 is 16 amino acids long. CDR3 region: CASSSRGAGMADTQYF. The DNA of the CDR3 is TGTGCCAGCAGCTCCAGGGGGGCAGGGATGGCAGATACGCAGTATTTT. The full variable domain, rest sourced from reference TRBV7-6 and TRBJ2-3, is GAGVSQSPRYKVTKRGQDVALRCDPISGHVSLYWYRQALGQGPEFLTYFNYEAQQDKSGLPNDRFSAERPEGSISTLTIQRTEQRDSAMYRCASSSRGAGMADTQYFGPGTRLTVL.

The chain uses TRBV30 and TRBJ2-7, with D maybe TRBD1 (6 bases). Germline V gene lookup returns CDR1 GTSNPN and CDR2 SVGIG (reference sequence). This CDR3 contains 15 residues. The V and J ends lost 2 bases and 0 bases respectively, with 14 bases between them. The CDR3 sequence: CAWSYDRITSYEQYF. CDR3 nucleotide sequence: TGTGCCTGGAGTTACGACAGGATCACCTCCTACGAGCAGTACTTC. Together with reference TRBV30 and TRBJ2-7, the CDR3 gives the full variable domain: SQTIHQWPATLVQPVGSPLSLECTVEGTSNPNLYWYRQAAGRGLQLLFYSVGIGQISSEVPQNLSASRPQDRQFILSSKKLLLSDSGFYLCAWSYDRITSYEQYFGPGTRLTVT.

A remark on this clone: No DNA is shown, since the ends of the CDR3 on it are uncertain; the CDR3 is the one TCRdb lists. The rearrangement links TRBV28 to TRBJ1-3; the table assigns TRBD1, which was not confirmed against the DNA. The V gene's germline CDR1 is MDHEN and CDR2 SYDVKM. The CDR3 has 15 residues if both end residues are counted. The chain's CDR3 is CASSSSTGRRNTIYF.

The chain recombines TRBV4-2 with TRBJ1-1; D may be TRBD1 (6 bases). In germline, CDR1 is LGHNA, CDR2 YNFKEQ. The CDR3 spans 14 residues. V was pared by 5 bases and J by 1 base, with 11 bases between. The chain's CDR3 is CASSYVRGNTEAFF. The CDR3 nucleotides are TGTGCCAGCAGCTACGTCAGGGGGAACACTGAAGCTTTCTTT.

The chain uses TRBV4-1 and TRBJ1-1, with 7 positions matching TRBD1. The CDR3 contains 13 residues. Germline-derived CDR1 and CDR2 are MGHRA and YSYEKL. With 2 bases clipped from V and 10 bases from J, the junction kept 7 bases outside the gene matches. The CDR3 nucleotides read TGCGCCAGCAGCCAACAAGGACGGACAGGAGCTTTCTTT. Amino acids: CASSQQGRTGAFF.

This clone appeared once. The rearrangement joins TRBV9 to TRBJ2-5; 9 nucleotides agree with TRBD2. V dropped 3 bases and J dropped 4; count of bases not matched to a gene: 13. The CDR3 runs to 17 residues. Looked up from germline, CDR1 is SGDLS and CDR2 is YYNGEE. The CDR3 DNA sequence: TGTGCCAGCAGCGGTGGGGATAGCGGGAGTTTTTTAGAGACCCAGTACTTC. Translated: CASSGGDSGSFLETQYF.

J is TRBJ2-1 and V is TRBV27; 7 nucleotides match TRBD1. CDR3 length: 14 residues. V dropped 6 bases and J dropped 6; count of bases not matched to a gene: 8. From germline, CDR1 is MNHEY and CDR2 SMNVEV (reference sequence). The CDR3 DNA reads as TGTGCCAGCAGAACGGACAGGCGGGTCAATGAGCAGTTCTTC. Translation gives CASRTDRRVNEQFF.

The chain employs TRBV5-1 and TRBJ2-1, with D perhaps TRBD1 (5 bases). The V and J ends lost 2 bases and 9 bases respectively, with 12 bases between them. CDR3 length: 13 amino acids. Germline V gives CDR1 SGHRS, CDR2 YFSETQ. CDR3 in amino acids: CASSLGRVGEQFF. CDR3 in DNA: TGCGCCAGCAGCTTAGGCAGGGTCGGTGAGCAGTTCTTC.

Here the CDR3 DNA reads TGTGCCAGCTCATCCGGGACAGCAGAGACCCAGTACTTC. Amino acid sequence: CASSSGTAETQYF. V is TRBV19 and J is TRBJ2-5, with 7 bases that match TRBD1. Germline CDR1 and CDR2: LNHDA and SQIVND (reference sequence). CDR3 length: 13 residues. Trimming cost V 9 bases and J 4 bases; bases outside gene matches: 8.

This clone has a handful of counts. The CDR3 region is CASSRYLRDTEAFF. The CDR3 DNA is TGCGCCAGCAGCCGCTATCTCCGGGACACTGAAGCTTTCTTT. The genes are TRBV4-1 and TRBJ1-1; D remains ambiguous. V was shortened by 4 bases and J by 3 bases, with 12 bases between the two germline ends. The CDR3 covers 14 residues. Germline lookup yields CDR1 MGHRA and CDR2 YSYEKL.

The V call is TRBV12-2, the J call TRBJ1-5. TRBV12-2 corresponds to a pseudogene. This CDR3 is 17 amino acids long. CDR3 region: CASRLALSPSRNQPQHF. The CDR3 DNA reads TGTGCAAGTCGCTTAGCACTCTCCCCTTCGCGCAATCAGCCCCAGCATTTT.

The V gene is TRBV5-6, the J gene TRBJ2-5; D is perhaps TRBD1 (7 bases). CDR3 length equals 15 residues. V lost 0 bases and J 4 bases, leaving 13 bases between the germline ends. CDR1 SGHDT and CDR2 YYEEEE come from the germline V gene. The CDR3 DNA is TGTGCCAGCAGCTTGGGCAGGGGGGTTAGAGAGACCCAGTACTTC. This codes for CASSLGRGVRETQYF.

The V and J genes are TRBV9 and TRBJ2-1; 12 bases are a match to TRBD2. Per germline, CDR1 SGDLS and CDR2 YYNGEE. CDR3 length: 18 residues. Germline trimming cut 4 bases from V and 5 bases from J; bases unmatched to any gene: 13. The CDR3, as DNA: TGTGCCAGCAGCCCCCGGACTAGCGGGATTACGACCCACAATGAGCAGTTCTTC. It codes for CASSPRTSGITTHNEQFF.

The chain recombines TRBV2 with TRBJ2-3; TRBD1 matches at 11 bases. CDR1 and CDR2 (germline): SNHLY, FYNNEI. CDR3 length equals 14 residues. The J segment lost 4 bases and the V segment lost 7 bases, leaving 4 bases of the junction unmatched. CDR3 coding DNA: TGTGCCAGCACAGGACAGGGGGCCTCAGATACGCAGTATTTT. The encoded protein is CASTGQGASDTQYF.

The count of this clone is one. The chain is built from TRBV5-1 and TRBJ2-3, with D maybe TRBD1 (5 bases). Between the trimmed V and J ends, which lost 0 bases and 2 bases, there was a span of 13 bases. From germline, CDR1 is SGHRS and CDR2 YFSETQ. The CDR3 loop spans 16 amino acids. CDR3 coding DNA: TGCGCCAGCAGCTTGGAGTATCCAGGGTTCACAGATACGCAGTATTTT. It is translated as CASSLEYPGFTDTQYF.